The 8 T cell receptor beta chains reported below all come from one sample, sequenced in a study of high-grade serous ovarian cancer treatment subgroups. Tumor tissue was taken before any definitive surgery or chemotherapy was given. Produced via immunoSEQ multiplex PCR; TCRdb's table is partial and in-frame only. The table records 2,500 to 3,500 clones, around 75% of them present only once. The sequencing input was tumor tissue. The source of these receptors is a human donor with high-grade serous ovarian cancer.

The chain links TRBV27 to TRBJ2-3, with D uncertain. Trimming cost V 1 base and J 0 bases, with 8 bases left between them. Looked up from germline, CDR1 is MNHEY and CDR2 is SMNVEV (reference sequence). The CDR3 is made up of 15 amino acids. CDR3 protein: CASSLFSISTDTQYF. CDR3 nucleotides: TGTGCCAGCAGTTTATTTTCCATCAGCACAGATACGCAGTATTTT.

V and J are TRBV28 and TRBJ2-7; 8 nucleotides match TRBD1. Losses at the gene ends were 5 bases for V and 7 bases for J; bases not matched to a gene: 16. The CDR3 loop spans 16 amino acids. The germline gives CDR1 MDHEN, CDR2 SYDVKM. CDR3 nucleotide sequence: TGTGCCAGCAGTCAGCCAGGGGGCGGGCTAGTAGGAGAGCAGTACTTC. Its translation: CASSQPGGGLVGEQYF. Supplemented by reference TRBV28 and TRBJ2-7, the full variable domain reads DVKVTQSSRYLVKRTGEKVFLECVQDMDHENMFWYRQDPGLGLRLIYFSYDVKMKEKGDIPEGYSVSREKKERFSLILESASTNQTSMYLCASSQPGGGLVGEQYFGPGTRLTVT.

The J gene is TRBJ2-7, the V gene TRBV29-1, with D unresolved. Germline CDR1 is SQVTM and CDR2 is ANQGSEA. V was shortened by 4 bases and J by 1 base, with 8 bases between the two germline ends. The CDR3 has 12 amino acids. CDR3 sequence reads: CSVGDFSYEQYF. The CDR3 DNA sequence: TGCAGCGTTGGAGATTTTTCCTACGAGCAGTACTTC.

The rearrangement links TRBV5-1 to TRBJ2-6; D might be TRBD1 (6 bases). The V and J ends lost 5 bases and 0 bases respectively, with 9 bases between them. CDR3 length: 15 amino acids. Per the germline V gene, CDR1 is SGHRS and CDR2 is YFSETQ. The CDR3 protein is CASSRTDSGANVLTF. The CDR3 coding sequence is TGCGCCAGCAGTCGGACAGACTCTGGGGCCAACGTCCTGACTTTC.

This clone was counted a single time. The chain employs TRBV5-1 and TRBJ1-3; D ambiguous. Trimming pared 0 bases from V and 0 bases from J, leaving 13 bases between. The V gene's germline CDR1 is SGHRS and CDR2 YFSETQ. The CDR3 runs 17 residues. Written as DNA, the CDR3 is TGCGCCAGCAGCTTGGAATTCACGGTGAGCTCTGGAAACACCATATATTTT. Encoded protein: CASSLEFTVSSGNTIYF.

In DNA, the CDR3 is TGCGCCAGCAGTCAACCTCCAGGGGACCGATTATACAATGAGCAGTTCTTC. Translation: CASSQPPGDRLYNEQFF. V gene TRBV23-1 combines with J gene TRBJ2-1, with a possible D match to TRBD1 (6 bases). TRBV23-1 is sorted into the ORF group, with uncertain function. V gave up 2 bases and J gave up 4 bases, with 18 bases separating them. The CDR3 is made up of 17 amino acids.

This chain connects TRBV7-2 to TRBJ2-5; maybe TRBD2 (5 bases). Germline V gene sequence: CDR1 SGHTA, CDR2 FQGNSA. The CDR3 covers 13 residues. V lost 6 bases to trimming and J lost 4 bases, with 12 bases between them. CDR3 sequence: CASSSVGGETQYF. The CDR3 region has the DNA TGTGCCAGCAGTTCAGTTGGAGGAGAGACCCAGTACTTC.

This clone was observed a few times. The chain is built from TRBV2 and TRBJ2-1; 10 bases align to TRBD2. V lost 2 bases, J lost 3 bases, and 4 bases stayed unmatched. CDR1 is SNHLY, CDR2 FYNNEI, per germline. The CDR3 length is 16 residues. The CDR3 region has the DNA TGTGCCAGCAGTGAATCTAGCGGGGGTTACTACAATGAGCAGTTCTTC. Its protein product is CASSESSGGYYNEQFF.